This TCR beta chain derives from a study of patients and donors after allogeneic stem cell transplantation. TCRdb re-analysed the RT-PCR reads in MiXCR, keeping a single row per CDR3 protein. The sample yields roughly 230,000 distinct CDR3 sequences, roughly 15% seen once. Germline V CDR1 and CDR2: SGHNT, YYREEE (reference sequence). V lost 0 bases and J lost 0, with 8 bases in between. The CDR3 is 15 amino acids. This chain joins TRBV5-4 and TRBJ2-3; D uncertain. The TCR was taken from a human donor who was either an allogeneic HSCT recipient or a stem cell or donor lymphocyte infusion donor (not recorded which). It is not recorded whose cells these are; they may come from a transplant donor. The specimen sequenced was blood, either unsorted or a sorted T cell fraction (not recorded which). CDR3 DNA: TGTGCCAGCAGCTTGGGCACTGAGAGCACAGATACGCAGTATTTT. Protein product: CASSLGTESTDTQYF.